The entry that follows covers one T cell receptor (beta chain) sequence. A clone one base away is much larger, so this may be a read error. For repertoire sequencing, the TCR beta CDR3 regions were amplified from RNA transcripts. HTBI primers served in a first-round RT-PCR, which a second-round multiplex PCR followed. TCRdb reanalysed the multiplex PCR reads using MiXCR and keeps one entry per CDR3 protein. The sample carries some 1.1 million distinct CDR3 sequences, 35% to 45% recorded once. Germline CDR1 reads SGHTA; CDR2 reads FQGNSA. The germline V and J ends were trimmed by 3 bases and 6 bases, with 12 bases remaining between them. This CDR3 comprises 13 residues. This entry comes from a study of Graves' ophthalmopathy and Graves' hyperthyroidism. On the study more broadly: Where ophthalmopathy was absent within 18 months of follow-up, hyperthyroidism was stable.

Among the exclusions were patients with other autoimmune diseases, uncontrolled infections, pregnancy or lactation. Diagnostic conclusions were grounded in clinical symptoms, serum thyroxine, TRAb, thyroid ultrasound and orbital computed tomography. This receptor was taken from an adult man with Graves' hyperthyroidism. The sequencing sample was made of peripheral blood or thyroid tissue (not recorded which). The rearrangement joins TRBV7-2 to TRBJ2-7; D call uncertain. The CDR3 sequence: CASSFQARIEQYF. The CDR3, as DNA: TGTGCCAGCAGCTTCCAAGCGAGGATCGAGCAGTACTTC.